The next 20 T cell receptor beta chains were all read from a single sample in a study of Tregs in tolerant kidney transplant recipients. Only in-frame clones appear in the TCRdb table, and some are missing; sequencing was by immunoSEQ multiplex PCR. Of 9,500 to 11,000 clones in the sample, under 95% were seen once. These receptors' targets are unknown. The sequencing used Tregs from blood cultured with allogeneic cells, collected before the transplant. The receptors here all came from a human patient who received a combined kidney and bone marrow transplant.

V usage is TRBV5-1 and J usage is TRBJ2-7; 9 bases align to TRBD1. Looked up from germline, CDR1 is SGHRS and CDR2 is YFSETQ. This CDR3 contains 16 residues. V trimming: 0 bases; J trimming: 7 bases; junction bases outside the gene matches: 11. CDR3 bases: TGCGCCAGCAGCTTGGCAGGGACAGGGAGGGCGCGGGAGCAGTACTTC. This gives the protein CASSLAGTGRAREQYF.

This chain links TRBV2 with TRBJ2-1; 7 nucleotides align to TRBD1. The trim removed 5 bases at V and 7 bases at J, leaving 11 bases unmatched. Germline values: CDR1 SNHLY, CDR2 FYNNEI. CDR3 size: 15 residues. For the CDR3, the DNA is TGTGCCAGCAGTTCCCGAAGGGGGCGCGGAAATGAGCAGTTCTTC. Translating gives CASSSRRGRGNEQFF.

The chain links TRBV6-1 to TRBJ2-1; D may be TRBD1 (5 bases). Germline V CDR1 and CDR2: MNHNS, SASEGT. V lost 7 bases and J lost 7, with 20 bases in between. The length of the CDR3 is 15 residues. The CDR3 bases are TGTGCCAGCATAAGAGGCAGGGCTATGGGGAATGAGCAGTTCTTC. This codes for CASIRGRAMGNEQFF.

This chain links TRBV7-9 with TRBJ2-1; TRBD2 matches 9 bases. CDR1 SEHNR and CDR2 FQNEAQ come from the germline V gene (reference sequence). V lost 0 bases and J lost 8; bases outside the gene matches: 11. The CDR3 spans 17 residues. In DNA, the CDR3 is TGTGCCAGCAGCTTAGCGGTCCTAGCGGGATGGGGCCATGAGCAGTTCTTC. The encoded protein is CASSLAVLAGWGHEQFF.

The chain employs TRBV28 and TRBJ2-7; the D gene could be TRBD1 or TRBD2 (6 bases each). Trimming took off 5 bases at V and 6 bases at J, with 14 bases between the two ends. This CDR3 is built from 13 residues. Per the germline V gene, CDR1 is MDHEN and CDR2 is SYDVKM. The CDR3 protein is CASSLGGGFEQYF. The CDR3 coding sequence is TGTGCCAGCAGTCTGGGGGGCGGGTTCGAGCAGTACTTC. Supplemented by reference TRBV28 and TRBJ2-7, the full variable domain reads DVKVTQSSRYLVKRTGEKVFLECVQDMDHENMFWYRQDPGLGLRLIYFSYDVKMKEKGDIPEGYSVSREKKERFSLILESASTNQTSMYLCASSLGGGFEQYFGPGTRLTVT.

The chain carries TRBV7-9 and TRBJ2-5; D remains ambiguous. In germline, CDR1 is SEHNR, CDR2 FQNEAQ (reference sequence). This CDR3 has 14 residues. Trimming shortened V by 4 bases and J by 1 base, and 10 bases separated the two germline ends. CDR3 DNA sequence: TGTGCCAGCAGCTCCGTATGGCTCCAAGAGACCCAGTACTTC. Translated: CASSSVWLQETQYF.

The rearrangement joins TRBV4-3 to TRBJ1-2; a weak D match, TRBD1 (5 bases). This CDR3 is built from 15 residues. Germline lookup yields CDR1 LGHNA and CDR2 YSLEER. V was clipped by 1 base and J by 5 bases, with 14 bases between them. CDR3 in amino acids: CASSQALGQVYGYTF. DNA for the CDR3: TGCGCCAGCAGCCAAGCCCTCGGACAAGTGTATGGCTACACCTTC.

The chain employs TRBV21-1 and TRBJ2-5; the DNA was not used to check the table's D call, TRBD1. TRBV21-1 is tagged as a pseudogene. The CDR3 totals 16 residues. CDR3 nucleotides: TGTGCCAGCAGCAAAGATAGAGACAGGGGTTCGGAGACCCAGTACTTC. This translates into CASSKDRDRGSETQYF.

The CDR3 protein is CSVTGGDYGYTF. Here the CDR3 DNA reads TGCAGCGTGACAGGGGGGGACTATGGCTACACCTTC. This chain uses TRBV29-1 with TRBJ1-2; 9 bases line up with TRBD1. The CDR3 is 12 amino acids. V lost 6 bases and J lost 3; bases outside the gene matches: 2. Per germline, CDR1 SQVTM and CDR2 ANQGSEA.

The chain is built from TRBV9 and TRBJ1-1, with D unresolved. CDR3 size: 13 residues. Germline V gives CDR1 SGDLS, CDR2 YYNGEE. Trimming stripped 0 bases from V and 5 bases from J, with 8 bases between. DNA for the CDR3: TGTGCCAGCAGCGTAGCTACTGGGACTGAAGCTTTCTTT. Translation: CASSVATGTEAFF.

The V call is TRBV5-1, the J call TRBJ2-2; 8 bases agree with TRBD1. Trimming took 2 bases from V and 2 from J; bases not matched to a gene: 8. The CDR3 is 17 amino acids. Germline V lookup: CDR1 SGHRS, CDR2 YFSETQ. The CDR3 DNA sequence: TGCGCCAGCAGCTTACAGGGGGGCCGACTCAACACCGGGGAGCTGTTTTTT. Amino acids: CASSLQGGRLNTGELFF.

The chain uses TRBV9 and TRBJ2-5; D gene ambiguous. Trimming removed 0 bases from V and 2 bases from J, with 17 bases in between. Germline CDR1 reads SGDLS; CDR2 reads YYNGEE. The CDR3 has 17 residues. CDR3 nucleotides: TGTGCCAGCAGCGTAGGGGCCACGGCCAATTATCAAGAGACCCAGTACTTC. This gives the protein CASSVGATANYQETQYF.

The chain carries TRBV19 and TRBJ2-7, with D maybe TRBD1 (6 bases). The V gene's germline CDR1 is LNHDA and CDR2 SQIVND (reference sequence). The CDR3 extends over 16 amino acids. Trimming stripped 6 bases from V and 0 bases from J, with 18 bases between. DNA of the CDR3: TGTGCCAGTAGCGACCAGAGAAGGACAGCCTCCTACGAGCAGTACTTC. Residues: CASSDQRRTASYEQYF.

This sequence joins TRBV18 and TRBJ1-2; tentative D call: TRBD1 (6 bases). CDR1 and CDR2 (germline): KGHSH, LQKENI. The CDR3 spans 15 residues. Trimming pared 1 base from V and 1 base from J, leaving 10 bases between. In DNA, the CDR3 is TGTGCCAGCTCACCACTACAGGGCTATAACTATGGCTACACCTTC. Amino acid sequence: CASSPLQGYNYGYTF.

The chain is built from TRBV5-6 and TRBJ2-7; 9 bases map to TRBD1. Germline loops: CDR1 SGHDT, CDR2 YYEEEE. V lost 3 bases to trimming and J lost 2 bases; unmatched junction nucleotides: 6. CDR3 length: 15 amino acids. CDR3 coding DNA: TGTGCCAGCAGCTCCGGGACAGGGATGACCTACGAGCAGTACTTC. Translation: CASSSGTGMTYEQYF.

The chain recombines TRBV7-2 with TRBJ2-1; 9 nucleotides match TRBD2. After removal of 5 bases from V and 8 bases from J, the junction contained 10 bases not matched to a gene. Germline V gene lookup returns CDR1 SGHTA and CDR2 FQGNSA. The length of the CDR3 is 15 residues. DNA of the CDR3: TGTACCAGCAGCCCACCGGGACTAGCTATGGATGAGCAGTTCTTC. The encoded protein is CTSSPPGLAMDEQFF.

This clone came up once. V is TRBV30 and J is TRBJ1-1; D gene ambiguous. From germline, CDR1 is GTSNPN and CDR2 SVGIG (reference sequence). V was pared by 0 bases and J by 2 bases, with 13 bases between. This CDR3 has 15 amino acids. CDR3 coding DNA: TGTGCCTGGAGTGTAGTGGGTTTGGAAAACACTGAAGCTTTCTTT. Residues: CAWSVVGLENTEAFF.

The CDR3 region is CASSLEGVSTDTQYF. CDR3 coding DNA: TGTGCCAGCAGCTTAGAGGGAGTGAGCACAGATACGCAGTATTTT. The chain carries TRBV7-3 and TRBJ2-3; D may be TRBD2 (5 bases). Trimming left V 2 bases short and J 0 bases short, with 9 bases between. The CDR3 is 15 residues long. CDR1 and CDR2 (germline): SGHTA, FQGTGA.

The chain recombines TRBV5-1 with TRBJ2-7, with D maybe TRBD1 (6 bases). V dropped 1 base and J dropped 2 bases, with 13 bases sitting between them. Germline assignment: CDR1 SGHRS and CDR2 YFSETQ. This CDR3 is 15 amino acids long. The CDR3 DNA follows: TGCGCCAGCAGCTTGATGAGACAGGACGCCTACGAGCAGTACTTC. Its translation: CASSLMRQDAYEQYF.

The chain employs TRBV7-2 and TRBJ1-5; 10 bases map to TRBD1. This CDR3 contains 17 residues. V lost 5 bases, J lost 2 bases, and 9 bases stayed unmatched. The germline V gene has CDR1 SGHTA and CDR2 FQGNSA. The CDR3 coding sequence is TGTGCCAGCAGCCTACGACAGGGGGCGAGGGGCAATCAGCCCCAGCATTTT. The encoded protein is CASSLRQGARGNQPQHF.